These T cell receptor beta chains were read from a single sample in a study of beta chain features in type 1 diabetes. Clones were read by immunoSEQ multiplex PCR, and TCRdb kept only the in-frame ones, dropping some. The table includes hundreds of thousands of clones, around 7.6% detected once. Specimen: central memory CD4+ T cells from blood. The receptors come from a woman aged 18-29 years in good health. The CDR3 runs from the conserved cysteine through the conserved F or W. The D gene is left open where the match is weak. Clone size is given for some rows only: seen once, a few or many times, or a class if the clone is expanded.

size | J | V | D | DNA | CDR3
few | TRBJ2-1 | TRBV7-9 | TRBD2 | TGTGCCAGCAGCATAACTAGCGGGAGCTTGAGTGAGCAGTTCTTC | CASSITSGSLSEQFF
NA | TRBJ2-7 | TRBV2 | NA | TGTGCCAGCAGTGAACAGTACAGGGTAACCTACGAGCAGTACTTC | CASSEQYRVTYEQYF
few | TRBJ2-4 | TRBV5-4 | TRBD1 | TGTGCCAGCAGCTTGGGTGGACAGGGACTAGCCAAAAACATTCAGTACTTC | CASSLGGQGLAKNIQYF
NA | TRBJ1-2 | TRBV7-2 | TRBD1 | TGTGCCAGCAGCGAAGGACAGGGAAGGAGCTATGGCTACACCTTC | CASSEGQGRSYGYTF
few | TRBJ1-1 | TRBV29-1 | TRBD1 | TGCAGCGTTCTTGACAGGGTTACTGAAGCTTTCTTT | CSVLDRVTEAFF
NA | TRBJ2-5 | TRBV2 | NA | TGTGCCAGCAGTACGCTAGTGGGCGGGGAGACCCAGTACTTC | CASSTLVGGETQYF
few | TRBJ2-5 | TRBV5-1 | NA | TGCGCCAGCAGCGCAGCCGGGACGGCGGGCTTCCAAGAGACCCAGTACTTC | CASSAAGTAGFQETQYF
many | TRBJ2-1 | TRBV2 | TRBD2 | TGTGCCAGCGATTCCTCTAGCGGGGCCCACAATGAGCAGTTCTTC | CASDSSSGAHNEQFF
many | TRBJ2-7 | TRBV7-2 | NA | TGTGCCAGCAGCCCCGGGGGCGCCTACGAGCAGTACTTC | CASSPGGAYEQYF
NA | TRBJ1-1 | TRBV7-9 | NA | TGTGCCAGCAGCTTTACAGAGGTTGGTCAGGGTGTCTTT | CASSFTEVGQGVF
NA | TRBJ1-1 | TRBV14 | NA | TGTGCCACCAACAGCTTTAAGTCTTGGGACACTGAAGCTTTCTTT | CATNSFKSWDTEAFF
many | TRBJ2-1 | TRBV29-1 | NA | NA | CSRPGRDRYICLQFF
NA | TRBJ1-5 | TRBV10-3 | TRBD1 | TGTGCCAGCAGCCTGGACAGGGTCCAGCCCCAGCATTTT | CASSLDRVQPQHF
many | TRBJ2-3 | TRBV29-1 | TRBD2 | TGCAGCGTTGACGGTCCGGGAGGTTCAGATACGCAGTATTTT | CSVDGPGGSDTQYF
few | TRBJ2-3 | TRBV9 | NA | TGTGCCAGCAGCGTAGAGGGGGTGGGGACGCAGTATTTT | CASSVEGVGTQYF
few | TRBJ2-1 | TRBV10-3 | NA | TGTGCCATCAGTCCCGGGACCTTTGCGGATGAGCAGTTCTTC | CAISPGTFADEQFF
NA | TRBJ1-2 | TRBV15 | NA | TGTGCCACCAGCAGAGATCTAGTGACTAACTATGGCTACACCTTC | CATSRDLVTNYGYTF
few | TRBJ1-5 | TRBV15 | NA | TGTGCCACCAGCAGAGATTTTCAGGGAGATCAGCCCCAGCATTTT | CATSRDFQGDQPQHF
few | TRBJ1-1 | TRBV15 | NA | TGTGCCACCAGCAGAGCTCCGAAGAACACTGAAGCTTTCTTT | CATSRAPKNTEAFF
NA | TRBJ1-2 | TRBV6-5 | NA | TGTGCCAGCTCTGGGGCGGCAGCTAACTATGGCTACACCTTC | CASSGAAANYGYTF
NA | TRBJ1-5 | TRBV4-1 | NA | TGCGCCAGCAGCCCGCAATCGGGGGCTCATCAGCCCCAGCATTTT | CASSPQSGAHQPQHF
few | TRBJ2-3 | TRBV2 | NA | TGTGCCAGCAGTGACGGCGGTGCAGATACGCAGTATTTT | CASSDGGADTQYF
NA | TRBJ2-1 | TRBV27 | TRBD2 | TGTGCCAGCAGTCCCTGGACTAGCGGGAAAATAGATGAGCAGTTCTTC | CASSPWTSGKIDEQFF
few | TRBJ1-2 | TRBV6-5 | TRBD1 | TGTGCCAGCAGTCCCGACAGGGATCGGCATGGCTACACCTTC | CASSPDRDRHGYTF
few | TRBJ2-5 | TRBV7-9 | TRBD2 | TGTGCCAGCAGCCCTCGGGGGGATGGAACCCAGTACTTC | CASSPRGDGTQYF
many | TRBJ1-1 | TRBV10-3 | TRBD1 | TGTGCCATCAGTGAAAGACAGGGAGTCTCTGAAGCTTTCTTT | CAISERQGVSEAFF
many | TRBJ1-3 | TRBV10-3 | NA | TGTGCCATCAGCAGGGAAGGAAACACCATATATTTT | CAISREGNTIYF
NA | TRBJ1-1 | TRBV29-1 | NA | TGCAGCGTGAATAGGGGGTTGAACACTGAAGCTTTCTTT | CSVNRGLNTEAFF
many | TRBJ2-7 | TRBV6-6 | TRBD2 | TGTGCCAGCACCAAAGCGGGAGTAGACGAGCAGTACTTC | CASTKAGVDEQYF
many | TRBJ1-2 | TRBV5-4 | NA | TGTGCCAGCAGCCTCCGTGCGACCGGGGGTGGCTACACCTTC | CASSLRATGGGYTF
NA | TRBJ2-1 | TRBV29-1 | NA | TGCAGCGTTGGTTTTCCCAGGACCTCAAACAATGAGCAGTTCTTC | CSVGFPRTSNNEQFF
NA | TRBJ2-1 | TRBV7-2 | TRBD2 | TGTGCCAGCAGCTTTTTAGGACTAGCTCCTTCAGAGCAGTTCTTC | CASSFLGLAPSEQFF
NA | TRBJ2-2 | TRBV14 | TRBD1 | TGTGCCAGCAGCTCGACAAACAGGGGGCGTAACACCGGGGAGCTGTTTTTT | CASSSTNRGRNTGELFF
once | TRBJ2-5 | TRBV7-2 | NA | TGTGCCAGCAGTTTGGGCCTCCAAGAGACCCAGTACTTC | CASSLGLQETQYF
many | TRBJ2-5 | TRBV2 | NA | TGTGCCGGGCGGGGCCAAGAGACCCAGTACTTC | CAGRGQETQYF
few | TRBJ2-3 | TRBV4-2 | TRBD2 | TGTGCCAGCAGCCAAGTAAGCTCTAGCGGAGCCACAGATACGCAGTATTTT | CASSQVSSSGATDTQYF
few | TRBJ2-7 | TRBV6-5 | NA | TGTGCCAGCAGTGAATACGAGCAGTACTTC | CASSEYEQYF